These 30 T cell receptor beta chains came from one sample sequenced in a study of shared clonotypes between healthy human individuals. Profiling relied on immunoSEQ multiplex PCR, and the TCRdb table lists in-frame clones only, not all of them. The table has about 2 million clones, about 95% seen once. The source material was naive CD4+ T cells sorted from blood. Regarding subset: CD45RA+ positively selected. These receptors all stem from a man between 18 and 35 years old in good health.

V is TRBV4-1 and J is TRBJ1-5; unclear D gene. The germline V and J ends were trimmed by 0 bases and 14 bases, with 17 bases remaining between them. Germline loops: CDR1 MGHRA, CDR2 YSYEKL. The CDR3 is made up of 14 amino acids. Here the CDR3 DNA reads TGCGCCAGCAGCCAAGATGGCGGCACCCGTTCAAAGCATTTT. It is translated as CASSQDGGTRSKHF.

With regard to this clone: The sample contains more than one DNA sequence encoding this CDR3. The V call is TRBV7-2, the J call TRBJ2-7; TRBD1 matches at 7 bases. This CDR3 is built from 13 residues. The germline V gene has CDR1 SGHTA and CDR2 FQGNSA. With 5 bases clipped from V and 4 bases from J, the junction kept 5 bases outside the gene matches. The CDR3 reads CASSPGGRYEQYF. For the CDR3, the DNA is TGTGCCAGCAGCCCAGGGGGAAGGTACGAGCAGTACTTC.

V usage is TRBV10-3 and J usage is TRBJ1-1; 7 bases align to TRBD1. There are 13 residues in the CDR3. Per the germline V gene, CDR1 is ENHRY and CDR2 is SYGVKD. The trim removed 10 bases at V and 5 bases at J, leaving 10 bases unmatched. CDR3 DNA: TGTGCCACTCGCGACAGGGTCACTACTGAAGCTTTCTTT. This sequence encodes CATRDRVTTEAFF.

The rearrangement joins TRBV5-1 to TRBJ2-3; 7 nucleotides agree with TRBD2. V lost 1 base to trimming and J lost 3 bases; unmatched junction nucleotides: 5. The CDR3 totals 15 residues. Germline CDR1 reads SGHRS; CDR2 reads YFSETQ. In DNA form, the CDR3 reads TGCGCCAGCAGCTTGCAAAGCGGGACGACAGATACGCAGTATTTT. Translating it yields CASSLQSGTTDTQYF.

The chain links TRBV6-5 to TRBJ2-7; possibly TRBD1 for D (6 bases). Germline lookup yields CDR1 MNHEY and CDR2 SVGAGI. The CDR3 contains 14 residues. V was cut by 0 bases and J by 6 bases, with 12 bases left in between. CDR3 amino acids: CASSYSILGGEQYF. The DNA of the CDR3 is TGTGCCAGCAGTTACTCGATACTAGGGGGCGAGCAGTACTTC.

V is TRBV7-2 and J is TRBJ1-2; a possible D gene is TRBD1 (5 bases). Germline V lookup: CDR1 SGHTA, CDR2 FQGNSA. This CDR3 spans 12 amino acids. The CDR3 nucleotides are TGTGGGGAGGGCAGGGAGAACTATGGCTACACCTTC. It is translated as CGEGRENYGYTF.

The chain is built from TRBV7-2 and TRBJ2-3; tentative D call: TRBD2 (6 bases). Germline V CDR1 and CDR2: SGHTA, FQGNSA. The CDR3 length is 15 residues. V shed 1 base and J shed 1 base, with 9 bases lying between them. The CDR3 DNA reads TGTGCCAGCAGCTTAGGGCGGGGCCGCACAGATACGCAGTATTTT. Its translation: CASSLGRGRTDTQYF.

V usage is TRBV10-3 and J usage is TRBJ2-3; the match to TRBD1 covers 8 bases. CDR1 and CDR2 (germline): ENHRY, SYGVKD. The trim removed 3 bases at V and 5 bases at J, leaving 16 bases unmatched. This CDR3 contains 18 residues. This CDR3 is CAISEEGQGAPRGDTQYF. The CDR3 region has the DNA TGTGCCATCAGTGAAGAAGGCCAGGGGGCGCCCCGGGGAGATACGCAGTATTTT.

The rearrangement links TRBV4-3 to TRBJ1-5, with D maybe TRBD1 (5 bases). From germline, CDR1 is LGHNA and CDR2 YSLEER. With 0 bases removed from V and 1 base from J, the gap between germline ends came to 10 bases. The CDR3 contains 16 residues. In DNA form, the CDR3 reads TGCGCCAGCAGCCAAGAAGGAGGGACCAGCAATCAGCCCCAGCATTTT. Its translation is CASSQEGGTSNQPQHF.

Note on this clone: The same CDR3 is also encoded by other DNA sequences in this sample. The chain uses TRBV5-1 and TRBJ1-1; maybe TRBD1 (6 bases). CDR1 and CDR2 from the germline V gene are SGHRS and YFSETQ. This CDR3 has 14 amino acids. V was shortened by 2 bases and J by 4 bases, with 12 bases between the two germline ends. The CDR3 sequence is CASSFGGGGTEAFF. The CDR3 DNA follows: TGCGCCAGCAGCTTTGGAGGGGGAGGCACTGAAGCTTTCTTT. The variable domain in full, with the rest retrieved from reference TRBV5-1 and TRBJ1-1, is KAGVTQTPRYLIKTRGQQVTLSCSPISGHRSVSWYQQTPGQGLQFLFEYFSETQRNKGNFPGRFSGRQFSNSRSEMNVSTLELGDSALYLCASSFGGGGTEAFFGQGTRLTVV.

CDR3 region: CASSSRGGGSGELFF. In DNA, the CDR3 is TGTGCCAGCAGCAGCCGAGGCGGCGGGTCCGGGGAGCTGTTTTTT. The J gene is TRBJ2-2, the V gene TRBV9; possibly TRBD2 for D (5 bases). Between the trimmed V and J ends, which lost 4 bases and 6 bases, there was a span of 16 bases. CDR1 is SGDLS and CDR2 is YYNGEE in the germline V gene. The CDR3 runs to 15 residues.

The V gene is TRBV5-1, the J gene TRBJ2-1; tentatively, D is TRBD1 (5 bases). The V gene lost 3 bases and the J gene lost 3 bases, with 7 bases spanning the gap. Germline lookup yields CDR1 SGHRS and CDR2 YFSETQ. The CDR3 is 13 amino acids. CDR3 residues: CASSSGHYNEQFF. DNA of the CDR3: TGCGCCAGCAGCTCCGGACACTACAATGAGCAGTTCTTC.

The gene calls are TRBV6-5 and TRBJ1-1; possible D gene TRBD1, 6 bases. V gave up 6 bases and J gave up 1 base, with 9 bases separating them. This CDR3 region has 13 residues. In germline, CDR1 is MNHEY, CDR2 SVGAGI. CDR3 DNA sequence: TGTGCCAGCAGCGTGACAGGGAACACTGAAGCTTTCTTT. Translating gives CASSVTGNTEAFF.

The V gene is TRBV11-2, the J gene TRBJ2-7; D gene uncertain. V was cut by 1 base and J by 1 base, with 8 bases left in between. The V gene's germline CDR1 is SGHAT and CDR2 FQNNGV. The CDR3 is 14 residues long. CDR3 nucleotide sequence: TGTGCCAGCAGCTTAGCGGGTTATTCCTACGAGCAGTACTTC. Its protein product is CASSLAGYSYEQYF.

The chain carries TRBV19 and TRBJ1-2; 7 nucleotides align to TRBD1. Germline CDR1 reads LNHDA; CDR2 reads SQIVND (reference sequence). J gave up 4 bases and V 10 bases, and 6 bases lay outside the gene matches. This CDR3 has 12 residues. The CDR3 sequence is CATRQGVYGYTF. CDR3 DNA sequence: TGTGCCACCCGACAGGGAGTCTATGGCTACACCTTC.

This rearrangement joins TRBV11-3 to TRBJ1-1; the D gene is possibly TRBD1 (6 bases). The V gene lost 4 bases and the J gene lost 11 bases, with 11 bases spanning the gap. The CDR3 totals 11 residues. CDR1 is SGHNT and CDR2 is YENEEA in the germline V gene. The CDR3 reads CASSSRGRAFF. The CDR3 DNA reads TGTGCCAGCAGCTCCCGGGGGCGGGCTTTCTTT.

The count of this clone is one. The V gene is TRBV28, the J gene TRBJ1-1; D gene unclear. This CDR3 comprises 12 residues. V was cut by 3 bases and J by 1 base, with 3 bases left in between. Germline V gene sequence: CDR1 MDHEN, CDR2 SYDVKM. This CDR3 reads CASSFKNTEAFF. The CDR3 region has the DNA TGTGCCAGCAGTTTCAAGAACACTGAAGCTTTCTTT.

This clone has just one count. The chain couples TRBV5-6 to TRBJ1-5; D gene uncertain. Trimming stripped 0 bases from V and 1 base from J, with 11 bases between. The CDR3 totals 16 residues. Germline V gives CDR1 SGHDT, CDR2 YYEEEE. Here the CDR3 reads CASSLDIMTSNQPQHF. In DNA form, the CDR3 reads TGTGCCAGCAGCTTGGACATAATGACAAGCAATCAGCCCCAGCATTTT.

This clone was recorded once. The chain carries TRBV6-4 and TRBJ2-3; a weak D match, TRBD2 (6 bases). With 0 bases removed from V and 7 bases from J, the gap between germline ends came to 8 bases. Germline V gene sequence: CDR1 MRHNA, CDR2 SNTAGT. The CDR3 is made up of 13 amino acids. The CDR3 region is CASSDSAGNTQYF. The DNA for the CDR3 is TGTGCCAGCAGTGACTCGGCGGGAAATACGCAGTATTTT.

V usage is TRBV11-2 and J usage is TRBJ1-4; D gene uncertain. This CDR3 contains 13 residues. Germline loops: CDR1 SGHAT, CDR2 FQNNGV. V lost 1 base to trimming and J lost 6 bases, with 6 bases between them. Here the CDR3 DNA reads TGTGCCAGCAGCTTAGTCCGCCATGAAAAACTGTTTTTT. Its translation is CASSLVRHEKLFF.

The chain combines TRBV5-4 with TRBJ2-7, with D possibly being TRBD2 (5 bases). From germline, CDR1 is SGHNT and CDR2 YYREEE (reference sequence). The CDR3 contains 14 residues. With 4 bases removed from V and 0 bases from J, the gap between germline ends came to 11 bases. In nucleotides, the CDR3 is TGTGCCAGCAGCCCGGACTCCAGCTCCTACGAGCAGTACTTC. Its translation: CASSPDSSSYEQYF.

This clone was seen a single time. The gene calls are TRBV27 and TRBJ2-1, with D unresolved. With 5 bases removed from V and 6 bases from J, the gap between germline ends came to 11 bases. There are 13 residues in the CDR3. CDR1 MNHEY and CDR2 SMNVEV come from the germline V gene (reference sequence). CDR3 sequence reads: CASSPNLFNEQFF. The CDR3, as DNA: TGTGCCAGCAGTCCGAACCTATTCAATGAGCAGTTCTTC.

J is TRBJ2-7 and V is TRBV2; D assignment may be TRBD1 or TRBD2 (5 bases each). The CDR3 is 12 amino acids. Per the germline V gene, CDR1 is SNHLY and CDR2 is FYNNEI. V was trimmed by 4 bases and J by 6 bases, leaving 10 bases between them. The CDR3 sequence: CASSVSGPEQYF. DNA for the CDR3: TGTGCCAGCAGTGTCTCGGGGCCCGAGCAGTACTTC.

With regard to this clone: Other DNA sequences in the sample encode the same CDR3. In DNA, the CDR3 is TGTGCCAGCAGCCGATTGTCCGGAAACACCATATATTTT. Its protein is CASSRLSGNTIYF. This chain uses TRBV6-5 with TRBJ1-3; D remains ambiguous. The CDR3 runs to 13 residues. V was shortened by 6 bases and J by 4 bases, with 10 bases between the two germline ends. Per the germline V gene, CDR1 is MNHEY and CDR2 is SVGAGI.

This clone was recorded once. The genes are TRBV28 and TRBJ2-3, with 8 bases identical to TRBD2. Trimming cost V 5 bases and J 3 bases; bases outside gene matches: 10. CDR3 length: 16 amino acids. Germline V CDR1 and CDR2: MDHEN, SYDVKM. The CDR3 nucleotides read TGTGCCAGCAGTCAGGTAGCGGGGCTAGGTACAGATACGCAGTATTTT. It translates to CASSQVAGLGTDTQYF.

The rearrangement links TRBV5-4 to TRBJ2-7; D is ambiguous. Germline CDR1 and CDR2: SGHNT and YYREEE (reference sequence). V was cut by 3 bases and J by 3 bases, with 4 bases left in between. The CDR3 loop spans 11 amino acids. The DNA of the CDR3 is TGTGCCAGCAGCTCTGTCTACGAGCAGTACTTC. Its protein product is CASSSVYEQYF.

CDR3 DNA sequence: TGCGCCAGCAGAATTGGGGACATGGGAGCTTTCTTT. This encodes CASRIGDMGAFF. V usage is TRBV5-1 and J usage is TRBJ1-1, with D maybe TRBD1 (6 bases). This CDR3 region has 12 residues. Trimming stripped 5 bases from V and 10 bases from J, with 15 bases between. CDR1 SGHRS and CDR2 YFSETQ come from the germline V gene.

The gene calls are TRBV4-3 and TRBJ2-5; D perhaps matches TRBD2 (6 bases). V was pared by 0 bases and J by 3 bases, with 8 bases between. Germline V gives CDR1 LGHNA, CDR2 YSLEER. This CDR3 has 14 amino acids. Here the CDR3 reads CASSQDAGKETQYF. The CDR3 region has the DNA TGCGCCAGCAGCCAAGATGCGGGGAAAGAGACCCAGTACTTC.

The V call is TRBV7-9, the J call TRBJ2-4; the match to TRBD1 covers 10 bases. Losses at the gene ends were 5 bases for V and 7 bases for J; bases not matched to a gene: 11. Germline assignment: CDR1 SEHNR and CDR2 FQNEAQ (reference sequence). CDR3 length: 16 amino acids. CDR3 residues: CASSPQTGGGVNIQYF. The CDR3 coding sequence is TGTGCCAGCAGCCCCCAGACAGGGGGCGGGGTGAACATTCAGTACTTC.

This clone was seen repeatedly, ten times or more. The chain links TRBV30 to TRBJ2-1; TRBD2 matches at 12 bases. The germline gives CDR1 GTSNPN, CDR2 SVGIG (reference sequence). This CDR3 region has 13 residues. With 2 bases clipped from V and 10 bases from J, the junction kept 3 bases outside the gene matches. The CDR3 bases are TGTGCCTGGAGTACTAGCGGGAGGTGGGAGCAGTTCTTC. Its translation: CAWSTSGRWEQFF.